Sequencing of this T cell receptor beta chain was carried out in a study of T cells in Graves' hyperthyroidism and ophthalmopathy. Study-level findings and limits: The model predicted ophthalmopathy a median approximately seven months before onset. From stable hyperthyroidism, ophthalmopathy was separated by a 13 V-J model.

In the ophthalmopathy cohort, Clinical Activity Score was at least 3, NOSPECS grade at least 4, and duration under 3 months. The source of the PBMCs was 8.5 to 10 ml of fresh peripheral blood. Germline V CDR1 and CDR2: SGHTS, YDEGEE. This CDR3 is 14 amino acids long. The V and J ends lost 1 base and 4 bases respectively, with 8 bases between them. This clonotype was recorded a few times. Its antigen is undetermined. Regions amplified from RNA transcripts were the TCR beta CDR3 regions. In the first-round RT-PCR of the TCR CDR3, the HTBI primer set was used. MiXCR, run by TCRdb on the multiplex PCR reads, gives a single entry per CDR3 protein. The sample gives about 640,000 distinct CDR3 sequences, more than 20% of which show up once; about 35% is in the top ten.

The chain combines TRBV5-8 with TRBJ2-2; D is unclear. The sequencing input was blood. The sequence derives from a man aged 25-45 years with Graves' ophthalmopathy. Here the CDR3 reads CASSLRMGTGELFF. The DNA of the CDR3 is TGTGCCAGCAGCTTGAGGATGGGCACCGGGGAGCTGTTTTTT.